This T cell receptor beta chain was retrieved from a study of beta chain features in type 1 diabetes. Every sorted population was more than 95% pure. Every isolated RNA sample was fully reverse transcribed, so sequencing captured expressed TCRB transcripts. TCRdb keeps only in-frame clones here, not all; method: immunoSEQ multiplex PCR. The sample has 900,000 or so clones, roughly 15% seen once. The CDR3 covers 13 residues. Germline lookup yields CDR1 SGHNT and CDR2 YENEEA. Trimming took 6 bases from V and 3 from J, leaving 12 bases between them. With respect to this clone: Antigen specificity is unknown.

General study results and limits: Naive, central memory and Treg TCRB repertoires seemed to resemble each other more closely in patients than they did in healthy donors.

Sequencing used naive CD4+ T cells from blood. This sequence originates from a woman between 18 and 29 years old in good health. J is TRBJ2-7 and V is TRBV11-3; D gene unclear. CDR3 in DNA: TGTGCCAGCAGACCAATACGGAGCTACGAGCAGTACTTC. Its translation: CASRPIRSYEQYF. Supplemented by reference TRBV11-3 and TRBJ2-7, the full variable domain reads EAGVVQSPRYKIIEKKQPVAFWCNPISGHNTLYWYLQNLGQGPELLIRYENEEAVDDSQLPKDRFSAERLKGVDSTLKIQPAELGDSAVYLCASRPIRSYEQYFGPGTRLTVT.